The clone carrying this TCR beta chain was observed a handful of times. Its antigen remains unidentified. Sequencing was performed with immunoSEQ multiplex PCR; in TCRdb, only in-frame clones are kept and a portion is missing. The sample contains about 270,000 clones, around 86% of which appear only once. This sample was included in a study of cytomegalovirus exposure and HLA in healthy donors. General study findings and limits: In the roughly 120 validation repertoires, a later analysis found that first-cohort TCR clusters tended to co-occur. Most TCR sequences were seen very rarely across donors, but some public TCRs occurred in many.

Sequencing input: PBMCs. This sequence originates from a woman aged 18-29 years in good health and CMV-seronegative.

The CDR3 DNA reads as TGTGCCAGTAATTGGAGCGGGAGGGTAAACACCGGGGAGCTGTTTTTT. Translated: CASNWSGRVNTGELFF. The chain uses TRBV19 and TRBJ2-2, with TRBD2 identical over 10 bases. There are 16 residues in the CDR3. The germline V gene encodes CDR1 LNHDA and CDR2 SQIVND (reference sequence). Losses at the gene ends were 7 bases for V and 2 bases for J; bases not matched to a gene: 7.